This note documents a single T cell receptor (beta chain) sequence. Its antigen has not been determined. The CDR3 numbers 12 residues from cysteine through phenylalanine. DNA is not recorded here. According to the germline V gene (reference sequence), CDR1 reads LNHNV and CDR2 reads YYDKDF. This sample is drawn from a study of monozygotic twins with inflammatory bowel disease (dated by TCRdb to between 2018 and 2021). Notes on the research overall: The full study comprised 30 or so monozygotic twin pairs: nine German pairs (four IBD-concordant, five IBD-discordant) and 19 IBD-discordant Danish pairs. The search for disease-associated traits relied mainly on comparing IBD patients with their genetically identical healthy co-twins within discordant pairs. Each individual had, on average, about 151 000 unique TCRalpha sequences and 181 000 unique TCRbeta sequences available for analysis.

Broader findings and caveats from the paper: Concordant and discordant twins showed no difference in repertoire similarity, possibly because of limited statistical power. The results gave no support for a single strong signal or clonotype linked to IBD. Background noise and inter-individual variability may have been introduced into the repertoires by the differing immunosuppressive treatments among patients. The analysis was unable to tell apart different T cell subtypes. TCRbeta repertoire diversity, by inverse Simpson index, was decreased in IBD patients compared with their healthy co-twins. IBD patients shared fewer clonotypes with other individuals than healthy twins did, most markedly in patients showing signs of disease activity.

Receptor libraries were prepared by 5' RACE. For each TCR library, 3,000 to 3,500 ng of total RNA was used. For each sample, cDNA was synthesized in eight separate reactions using SMARTScribe reverse transcriptase. During cDNA synthesis, unique molecular identifiers containing a 6-nucleotide sample barcode were introduced by template switching. Amplification of TCRalpha and TCRbeta cDNA involved two nested PCRs of 16 and 9 cycles, and each PCR was followed by bead purification. Before amplification, the cDNA was treated with uracil DNA-glycosylase and purified using the QIAquick PCR purification kit. The second PCR added Illumina TruSeq-compatible adapters along with sample-specific barcodes. TapeStation and Qubit were used to check library quality and concentration, and around 4.5 ng of each library went into the pool. Sequencing of the pooled libraries was done on an Illumina HiSeq2500 single-index Rapid Run using custom sequencing primers and 2 x 100 bp reads. Under the source paper's analysis protocol: UMI-based consensus assembly with MiGEC version 1.2.6 was used to correct PCR and sequencing errors. MiXCR version 2.1.1 was used to carry out V(D)J alignment, clonotype assembly and CDR3 extraction. Normalisation of gene usage, clonotype sharing and MAIT/NKT TCR abundance was achieved by analysing the top 1000, 10 000 and 20 000 clonotypes per sample. After downsampling to 27 000 UMIs, diversity was calculated as the inverse Simpson index using the vegan R package. Paired Mann-Whitney U tests were applied to discordant twin pairs, and Benjamini-Hochberg correction was used for multiple testing. TCRdb reprocessed the sequencing reads and holds a single record per CDR3 protein sequence, with no DNA. The V and J calls follow TCRdb's processing rather than the paper's. In this sample's table one finds 80,000 or so distinct CDR3 sequences. The ten largest clones take up less than 8% of the sample.

A roughly 2.7 ml peripheral blood sample was drawn into PAXgene tubes per donor and stored at -80°C. Without T cell sorting, total RNA was isolated from whole blood using the PAXgene blood miRNA kit on an automated QIAcube. Deep TCRalpha and TCRbeta repertoire profiling with unique molecular barcoding was performed on peripheral blood of monozygotic twin pairs concordant or discordant for inflammatory bowel disease. Smoking habits were recorded for all twin pairs, and individuals were classified as current, former or never smokers. The sample comprised blood. This TCR was sampled from a human donor with ulcerative colitis or Crohn's disease, or a healthy co-twin of an affected twin (not recorded which). The chain is encoded by TRBV15 joined to TRBJ1-5. For the CDR3, the sequence is CATSRGGQPQHF.